The 23 T cell receptor beta chains in this list originate from one sample, sequenced in a study of blood T cell repertoires in COVID-19. This table comes from immunoSEQ multiplex PCR, and its TCRdb copy is limited to in-frame clones, with some not included. The top ten hold under 3% of the sample, which has approximately 390,000 clones, around 87% seen once. Sequencing used peripheral blood. Receptors originate from a woman in her fifties or sixties with COVID-19, enrolled during active disease.

The chain links TRBV6-5 to TRBJ2-5; D gene unclear. This CDR3 is 14 amino acids long. The germline V gene has CDR1 MNHEY and CDR2 SVGAGI. V gave up 3 bases and J gave up 1 base, with 9 bases separating them. The CDR3 DNA reads TGTGCCAGCAGTTATGCTCAGTCCCAAGAGACCCAGTACTTC. Its translation: CASSYAQSQETQYF.

V and J are TRBV7-2 and TRBJ1-2; TRBD1 aligns across 10 bases. The CDR3 runs 14 residues. CDR1 is SGHTA, CDR2 FQGNSA, per germline. Unmatched junction bases numbered 3, after V lost 1 base and J lost 7 bases. The CDR3 bases are TGTGCCAGCAGCTTAGTATGGACAGGGGGTGGCTACACCTTC. Translated: CASSLVWTGGGYTF.

In nucleotides, the CDR3 is TGTGCCAGCTCACCATTAGAGTCCTACGAGCAGTACTTC. The encoded protein is CASSPLESYEQYF. The gene calls are TRBV18 and TRBJ2-7; D is ambiguous. CDR1 is KGHSH and CDR2 is LQKENI in the germline V gene. V was pared by 2 bases and J by 1 base, with 6 bases between. The CDR3 has 13 residues.

This clone was observed a few times. Other nucleotide sequences from this sample produce the same CDR3. The chain couples TRBV7-9 to TRBJ1-1; D uncertain. Trimming stripped 1 base from V and 1 base from J, with 4 bases between. Germline CDR1 SEHNR, CDR2 FQNEAQ (reference sequence). The CDR3 totals 13 residues. For the CDR3, the DNA is TGTGCCAGCAGCTTAGGGCAGAACACTGAAGCTTTCTTT. Encoded protein: CASSLGQNTEAFF.

The chain recombines TRBV5-1 with TRBJ2-2, with 9 nucleotides matching TRBD1. CDR3 length: 16 amino acids. V was pared by 3 bases and J by 4 bases, with 7 bases of the junction left unmatched. CDR1 and CDR2 from the germline V gene are SGHRS and YFSETQ. CDR3 coding DNA: TGCGCCAGCAGCTACAACGGACAGGGGCGCACCGGGGAGCTGTTTTTT. As protein: CASSYNGQGRTGELFF.

Written as DNA, the CDR3 is TGTGCCAGCAGAATAGCGGGGGCAGCATCCGAGACCCAGTACTTC. Its translation: CASRIAGAASETQYF. The J gene is TRBJ2-5, the V gene TRBV11-2, with 9 bases matching TRBD2. The trim removed 6 bases at V and 5 bases at J, leaving 10 bases unmatched. The CDR3 loop spans 15 amino acids. The germline V gene has CDR1 SGHAT and CDR2 FQNNGV.

This clone was detected once. V usage is TRBV7-3 and J usage is TRBJ1-1, with D possibly TRBD1 on 5 matching bases. Germline lookup yields CDR1 SGHTA and CDR2 FQGTGA. Trimming removed 5 bases at V and 11 bases at J, with 24 bases between. The CDR3 length is 15 residues. The CDR3 protein is CASSLWPGHSAGAFF. Here the CDR3 DNA reads TGTGCCAGCAGCCTATGGCCGGGCCATTCGGCAGGGGCTTTCTTT.

This sequence joins TRBV7-2 and TRBJ2-3, with D possibly matching TRBD2 (6 bases). Germline CDR1 reads SGHTA; CDR2 reads FQGNSA. V shed 5 bases and J shed 3 bases, with 18 bases lying between them. CDR3 length: 16 amino acids. CDR3 bases: TGTGCCAGCAGCCCACTCCGGGGGAAGGTAACAGATACGCAGTATTTT. Translated, it gives CASSPLRGKVTDTQYF.

This clone was detected ten times or more. The V call is TRBV2, the J call TRBJ1-2; TRBD1 matches at 9 bases. The germline gives CDR1 SNHLY, CDR2 FYNNEI. The CDR3 has 15 residues. V shed 7 bases and J 0 bases; nucleotides not matched to a gene: 6. This chain's CDR3 is CASTRDRVTNYGYTF. The CDR3 DNA reads TGTGCCAGCACTCGGGACAGGGTGACTAACTATGGCTACACCTTC.

This clone appeared a single time. The genes are TRBV7-6 and TRBJ2-1; D is possibly TRBD2 (5 bases). The CDR3 loop spans 13 amino acids. Trimming took off 5 bases at V and 7 bases at J, with 12 bases between the two ends. Germline values: CDR1 SGHVS, CDR2 FNYEAQ. CDR3 amino acids: CASSQRGLNEQFF. CDR3 DNA sequence: TGTGCCAGCAGCCAGCGAGGGCTGAATGAGCAGTTCTTC. Complete variable domain (other parts from reference TRBV7-6 and TRBJ2-1): GAGVSQSPRYKVTKRGQDVALRCDPISGHVSLYWYRQALGQGPEFLTYFNYEAQQDKSGLPNDRFSAERPEGSISTLTIQRTEQRDSAMYRCASSQRGLNEQFFGPGTRLTVL.

This clone was seen a single time. The chain uses TRBV19 and TRBJ1-2, with D maybe TRBD1 (6 bases). V shed 8 bases and J shed 2 bases, with 15 bases lying between them. CDR1 is LNHDA and CDR2 is SQIVND in the germline V gene (reference sequence). This CDR3 comprises 14 residues. The CDR3 loop reads CASSRLGQNYGYTF. The CDR3 region has the DNA TGTGCCAGTTCTAGATTAGGACAGAACTATGGCTACACCTTC.

The chain has TRBV19 and TRBJ2-5; a weak D match, TRBD2 (6 bases). The CDR3 loop spans 12 amino acids. Trimming removed 4 bases from V and 4 bases from J, with 7 bases in between. CDR1 and CDR2 from the germline V gene are LNHDA and SQIVND (reference sequence). The CDR3 DNA reads TGTGCCAGTAGTACCGGGGGAGAGACCCAGTACTTC. It yields the protein CASSTGGETQYF.

This sequence joins TRBV5-1 and TRBJ1-1; maybe TRBD1 (6 bases). The CDR3 has 14 residues. The ends were cut back, 2 bases at V and 7 bases at J, with 15 bases in the middle. CDR1 SGHRS and CDR2 YFSETQ come from the germline V gene. CDR3 bases: TGCGCCAGCAGCTTATCAGGGGTGAGTGATGAAGCTTTCTTT. Its translation: CASSLSGVSDEAFF.

The V and J genes are TRBV27 and TRBJ2-4; TRBD1 is a possible D gene (6 bases). Per the germline V gene, CDR1 is MNHEY and CDR2 is SMNVEV (reference sequence). The CDR3 totals 15 residues. The ends were cut back, 6 bases at V and 3 bases at J, with 15 bases in the middle. CDR3 sequence reads: CASRGGWGGKNIQYF. The CDR3 bases are TGTGCCAGCAGAGGGGGATGGGGCGGCAAAAACATTCAGTACTTC.

The table lists this clone with a count of one. The chain recombines TRBV5-1 with TRBJ1-2; tentatively, D is TRBD1 (5 bases). The CDR3 extends over 15 amino acids. In germline, CDR1 is SGHRS, CDR2 YFSETQ. Trimming took 5 bases from V and 4 from J, leaving 18 bases between them. This CDR3 reads CASRDESGISYGYTF. DNA of the CDR3: TGCGCCAGCAGGGATGAGTCAGGGATTAGCTATGGCTACACCTTC.

The chain recombines TRBV18 with TRBJ1-4; 8 bases are shared with TRBD1. CDR1 and CDR2 (germline): KGHSH, LQKENI. V trimming: 3 bases; J trimming: 7 bases; junction bases outside the gene matches: 4. The CDR3 has 14 amino acids. CDR3 sequence (DNA): TGTGCCAGCTCACCCCCGGGACAGGCTGAAAAACTGTTTTTT. Residues: CASSPPGQAEKLFF.

This clone showed up just once. The genes are TRBV5-1 and TRBJ1-2; 8 bases agree with TRBD1. Trimming removed 4 bases from V and 8 bases from J; junction bases left unmatched: 16. Germline V gene sequence: CDR1 SGHRS, CDR2 YFSETQ. This CDR3 has 16 residues. The CDR3 sequence: CASSTAFGQGTFGYTF. In DNA form, the CDR3 reads TGCGCCAGCAGCACCGCTTTCGGACAGGGTACTTTCGGCTACACCTTC.

This clone has only a few counts. The genes are TRBV5-1 and TRBJ1-1; D is possibly TRBD1 (6 bases). CDR1 is SGHRS, CDR2 YFSETQ, per germline. V lost 0 bases to trimming and J lost 3 bases, with 15 bases between them. There are 16 residues in the CDR3. The CDR3 DNA follows: TGCGCCAGCAGCTTGGCCCAGGGGTCCACCTACACTGAAGCTTTCTTT. Translating gives CASSLAQGSTYTEAFF.

The chain couples TRBV28 to TRBJ2-7; 9 bases are shared with TRBD1. V shed 10 bases and J 7 bases; nucleotides not matched to a gene: 8. From germline, CDR1 is MDHEN and CDR2 SYDVKM. This CDR3 contains 12 residues. CDR3 bases: TGTGCCATTAGGACAGGGGCCGGGGAGCAGTACTTC. Protein sequence: CAIRTGAGEQYF.

This sequence joins TRBV18 and TRBJ1-2; 8 bases fit TRBD1. Germline assignment: CDR1 KGHSH and CDR2 LQKENI. The CDR3 totals 13 residues. Trimming took 4 bases from V and 2 from J; bases not matched to a gene: 0. DNA for the CDR3: TGTGCCAGCTCACGGACAGGGAACTATGGCTACACCTTC. This encodes CASSRTGNYGYTF.

Points on this clone: Different DNA sequences within this sample yield the same CDR3. DNA for the CDR3: TGTGCCAGCAGTTACTTGCAGGGGAACACTGAAGCTTTCTTT. Its translation is CASSYLQGNTEAFF. J is TRBJ1-1 and V is TRBV6-5; a weak D match, TRBD1 (5 bases). Germline values: CDR1 MNHEY, CDR2 SVGAGI. Trimming took 1 base from V and 1 from J, leaving 7 bases between them. This CDR3 is built from 14 residues.

The V gene is TRBV5-6, the J gene TRBJ1-3; D is ambiguous. The CDR3 runs to 11 residues. Germline V CDR1 and CDR2: SGHDT, YYEEEE. V was clipped by 1 base and J by 9 bases, with 5 bases between them. CDR3 protein: CASSLKATIYF. The CDR3 region has the DNA TGTGCCAGCAGCTTGAAAGCCACCATATATTTT.

This chain links TRBV19 with TRBJ1-2; D gene ambiguous. Trimming removed 3 bases from V and 4 bases from J, with 9 bases in between. Germline lookup yields CDR1 LNHDA and CDR2 SQIVND (reference sequence). The CDR3 covers 13 residues. The CDR3 region has the DNA TGTGCCAGTAGTATCGAGCGAACCTATGGCTACACCTTC. Translating gives CASSIERTYGYTF. Together with reference TRBV19 and TRBJ1-2, the CDR3 gives the full variable domain: DGGITQSPKYLFRKEGQNVTLSCEQNLNHDAMYWYRQDPGQGLRLIYYSQIVNDFQKGDIAEGYSVSREKKESFPLTVTSAQKNPTAFYLCASSIERTYGYTFGSGTRLTVV.